The 31 T cell receptor beta chains in this list originate from one sample, sequenced in a study of T cell changes during pregnancy in multiple sclerosis. TCRdb's table, derived via immunoSEQ multiplex PCR, lists solely in-frame clones and lacks some. The sample has 88,000 or so clones; 90% to 95% are singletons. The material sequenced was peripheral blood, taken before pregnancy. These receptors were collected from a female donor with multiple sclerosis, enrolled in a pregnancy study.

The rearrangement joins TRBV28 to TRBJ2-7; TRBD1 aligns across 7 bases. The CDR3 loop spans 19 amino acids. Germline V gene data show CDR1 as MDHEN and CDR2 as SYDVKM. The trim removed 5 bases at V and 1 base at J, leaving 20 bases unmatched. CDR3 residues: CASSPLQGQRRPFSYEQYF. The CDR3 nucleotides are TGTGCCAGCAGTCCCCTTCAGGGACAGCGCCGACCTTTTTCCTACGAGCAGTACTTC.

The rearrangement links TRBV6-6 to TRBJ2-5, with TRBD2 identical over 8 bases. CDR1 and CDR2 from the germline V gene are MNHNY and SVGAGI (reference sequence). The CDR3 has 14 residues. The ends lost 6 bases at V and 5 bases at J; junction bases unmatched: 8. The CDR3 nucleotides are TGTGCCAGCAGCCACATTAGCGGGACTGAGACCCAGTACTTC. Encoded protein: CASSHISGTETQYF.

The CDR3 reads CASSLSGVDNQPQHF. CDR3 sequence (DNA): TGTGCCAGCAGCTTATCCGGGGTCGACAATCAGCCCCAGCATTTT. The J gene is TRBJ1-5, the V gene TRBV11-2; D gene unclear. The germline V gene encodes CDR1 SGHAT and CDR2 FQNNGV. The CDR3 contains 15 residues. Deletions cut 2 bases from V and 3 bases from J, with 11 bases between.

V usage is TRBV2 and J usage is TRBJ2-1; TRBD2 is a possible D gene (6 bases). The CDR3 totals 12 residues. Trimming pared 6 bases from V and 8 bases from J, leaving 11 bases between. The germline V gene encodes CDR1 SNHLY and CDR2 FYNNEI. The DNA of the CDR3 is TGTGCCAGCAGGCCGGCTAGCGATGAGCAGTTCTTC. Translation: CASRPASDEQFF.

This rearrangement joins TRBV5-1 to TRBJ2-1; 7 bases are a match to TRBD2. CDR1 is SGHRS, CDR2 YFSETQ, per germline. This CDR3 is 13 amino acids long. The ends lost 1 base at V and 10 bases at J; junction bases unmatched: 5. In DNA, the CDR3 is TGCGCCAGCAGCTTGATGGGGGGGATAGAGCAGTTCTTC. Protein: CASSLMGGIEQFF. Filled out from reference TRBV5-1 and TRBJ2-1, the complete variable domain reads KAGVTQTPRYLIKTRGQQVTLSCSPISGHRSVSWYQQTPGQGLQFLFEYFSETQRNKGNFPGRFSGRQFSNSRSEMNVSTLELGDSALYLCASSLMGGIEQFFGPGTRLTVL.

The V call is TRBV14, the J call TRBJ1-1; the D is unclear. Trimming stripped 0 bases from V and 7 bases from J, with 6 bases between. This CDR3 has 12 amino acids. Germline CDR1 reads SGHDN; CDR2 reads FVKESK. The CDR3 is CASSQDSGEAFF. As DNA, the CDR3 is TGTGCCAGCAGCCAAGATAGCGGTGAAGCTTTCTTT.

For the CDR3, the DNA is TGCGCCAGCAGCCAAGGCGGGGCCCCCTCTGGGGCCAACGTCCTGACTTTC. It is translated as CASSQGGAPSGANVLTF. J is TRBJ2-6 and V is TRBV4-1; D possibly corresponds to TRBD2 (6 bases). The germline V and J ends were trimmed by 1 base and 0 bases, with 10 bases remaining between them. In germline, CDR1 is MGHRA, CDR2 YSYEKL. This CDR3 has 17 amino acids.

The chain is built from TRBV28 and TRBJ2-7; 7 bases match TRBD1. Germline CDR1 reads MDHEN; CDR2 reads SYDVKM. This CDR3 contains 13 residues. V lost 6 bases, J lost 5 bases, and 7 bases stayed unmatched. The CDR3: CASRSGGPNEQYF. Here the CDR3 DNA reads TGTGCCAGCAGGTCAGGGGGACCTAACGAGCAGTACTTC.

The chain has TRBV7-2 and TRBJ2-2, with 7 nucleotides matching TRBD1. V shed 4 bases and J 2 bases; nucleotides not matched to a gene: 7. Germline CDR1 is SGHTA and CDR2 is FQGNSA. The CDR3 length is 16 residues. CDR3 bases: TGTGCCAGCAGCTCCCGGACAGGCCCCAACACCGGGGAGCTGTTTTTT. It specifies CASSSRTGPNTGELFF.

V is TRBV11-2 and J is TRBJ2-6, with 8 bases aligning to TRBD2. This CDR3 contains 16 residues. The germline V gene encodes CDR1 SGHAT and CDR2 FQNNGV. The J segment lost 0 bases and the V segment lost 2 bases, leaving 0 bases of the junction unmatched. Here the CDR3 reads CASSLSGGSGANVLTF. The CDR3 region has the DNA TGTGCCAGCAGCTTAAGCGGGGGCTCTGGGGCCAACGTCCTGACTTTC.

The chain couples TRBV2 to TRBJ2-6; D gene unclear. The length of the CDR3 is 14 residues. V was shortened by 5 bases and J by 0 bases, with 5 bases between the two germline ends. Germline values: CDR1 SNHLY, CDR2 FYNNEI. The CDR3 coding sequence is TGTGCCAGCAGTCGGTTCTCTGGGGCCAACGTCCTGACTTTC. Its translation is CASSRFSGANVLTF.

The chain has TRBV10-3 and TRBJ2-6; 7 bases line up with TRBD2. The length of the CDR3 is 16 residues. Losses at the gene ends were 4 bases for V and 3 bases for J; bases not matched to a gene: 6. The germline V gene encodes CDR1 ENHRY and CDR2 SYGVKD. The chain's CDR3 is CAISGGRAGGANVLTF. DNA of the CDR3: TGTGCCATCAGTGGTGGGAGGGCCGGTGGGGCCAACGTCCTGACTTTC.

This chain links TRBV5-1 with TRBJ1-2; D not resolved. Germline V gives CDR1 SGHRS, CDR2 YFSETQ. With 0 bases removed from V and 6 bases from J, the gap between germline ends came to 12 bases. The CDR3 is 14 residues long. CDR3 sequence: CASSLVAPRDGYTF. The CDR3, as DNA: TGCGCCAGCAGCTTGGTGGCTCCACGGGATGGCTACACCTTC.

V and J are TRBV28 and TRBJ1-5; tentative D call: TRBD1 (6 bases). CDR3 length equals 17 residues. Germline V lookup: CDR1 MDHEN, CDR2 SYDVKM. Deletions cut 6 bases from V and 5 bases from J, with 23 bases between. The CDR3 DNA follows: TGTGCCAGCAGCCCTATTAATGCTCAGGGGTTTTATCAGCCCCAGCATTTT. As protein: CASSPINAQGFYQPQHF.

This clone was counted once. The V and J genes are TRBV18 and TRBJ2-3; 16 nucleotides line up with TRBD2. The CDR3 consists of 18 residues. Germline CDR1 and CDR2: KGHSH and LQKENI. Losses at the gene ends were 2 bases for V and 3 bases for J; bases not matched to a gene: 5. The CDR3 here is CASSPTGLAGGLTDTQYF. The CDR3 DNA is TGTGCCAGCTCACCAACGGGACTAGCGGGAGGGTTGACAGATACGCAGTATTTT.

The chain links TRBV19 to TRBJ2-1; maybe TRBD1 (6 bases). V was trimmed by 6 bases and J by 12 bases, leaving 18 bases between them. This CDR3 comprises 13 residues. Germline values: CDR1 LNHDA, CDR2 SQIVND (reference sequence). The CDR3 region has the DNA TGTGCCAGTAGCCCACAGGGTTTAGGATCGCAGTTCTTC. Protein sequence: CASSPQGLGSQFF.

The CDR3 nucleotides read TGCGCCAGCAGCTTCAACGGACAGGGTCCCGACGAGCAGTACTTC. Its translation is CASSFNGQGPDEQYF. The gene calls are TRBV5-1 and TRBJ2-7; 8 bases are a match to TRBD1. CDR1 is SGHRS and CDR2 is YFSETQ in the germline V gene. V lost 2 bases, J lost 5 bases, and 9 bases stayed unmatched. This CDR3 is built from 15 residues.

This chain joins TRBV9 and TRBJ2-2; 7 bases agree with TRBD2. Trimming at V came to 4 bases and at J to 4 bases, leaving 7 bases not matched to a gene. This CDR3 is built from 15 residues. Germline lookup yields CDR1 SGDLS and CDR2 YYNGEE. CDR3 amino acids: CASSPRTSATGELFF. The CDR3 bases are TGTGCCAGCAGCCCCCGGACTAGTGCCACCGGGGAGCTGTTTTTT.

The chain links TRBV6-1 to TRBJ2-7; 7 bases match TRBD2. The CDR3 consists of 15 residues. V was clipped by 5 bases and J by 1 base; unmatched bases: 8. Germline CDR1 and CDR2: MNHNS and SASEGT. CDR3 in amino acids: CASSRPSGASYEQYF. Written as DNA, the CDR3 is TGTGCCAGCAGTCGCCCAAGCGGGGCTTCCTACGAGCAGTACTTC.

The chain recombines TRBV7-9 with TRBJ1-5, with D unclear. The CDR3 spans 14 residues. The V end lost 3 bases, the J end lost 8 bases, and 14 bases lay between the germline ends. Germline V gene data show CDR1 as SEHNR and CDR2 as FQNEAQ (reference sequence). The DNA of the CDR3 is TGTGCCAGCAGCTTTGGACTGTTCGGGGAGCCCCAGCATTTT. It is translated as CASSFGLFGEPQHF. The whole variable domain, remainder taken from reference TRBV7-9 and TRBJ1-5, is DTGVSQNPRHKITKRGQNVTFRCDPISEHNRLYWYRQTLGQGPEFLTYFQNEAQLEKSRLLSDRFSAERPKGSFSTLEIQRTEQGDSAMYLCASSFGLFGEPQHFGDGTRLSIL.

This chain links TRBV28 with TRBJ2-7; D may be TRBD1 (6 bases). Germline-derived CDR1 and CDR2 are MDHEN and SYDVKM. Trimming took 6 bases from V and 11 from J, leaving 17 bases between them. This CDR3 has 12 residues. The CDR3 is CASSPTGSWKYF. DNA for the CDR3: TGTGCCAGCAGCCCCACAGGGTCCTGGAAGTACTTC.

The chain joins TRBV5-1 to TRBJ1-2; 7 bases agree with TRBD1. The CDR3 extends over 15 amino acids. Germline V lookup: CDR1 SGHRS, CDR2 YFSETQ. The V and J ends lost 4 bases and 4 bases, in that order; junction bases with no gene match: 10. Here the CDR3 reads CASSPGQNSVYGYTF. CDR3 coding DNA: TGCGCCAGCAGCCCGGGACAGAACTCCGTCTATGGCTACACCTTC.

The chain recombines TRBV29-1 with TRBJ1-1; D is perhaps TRBD1 (5 bases). The CDR3 is 12 residues long. The ends were cut back, 6 bases at V and 0 bases at J, with 8 bases in the middle. Germline-derived CDR1 and CDR2 are SQVTM and ANQGSEA. The CDR3 DNA reads TGCAGCGTCCAGGGCGTGAACACTGAAGCTTTCTTT. Translating gives CSVQGVNTEAFF.

The V gene is TRBV9, the J gene TRBJ2-1; 8 bases are shared with TRBD2. The CDR3 loop spans 16 amino acids. The germline CDR1 and CDR2 sequences are SGDLS and YYNGEE. V was clipped by 0 bases and J by 6 bases; unmatched bases: 8. In DNA, the CDR3 is TGTGCCAGCAGCGTAGCGGTGCCTGGGACTAGCAATGAGCAGTTCTTC. The encoded protein is CASSVAVPGTSNEQFF.

This clone was found once. The rearrangement joins TRBV30 to TRBJ1-6; the D is unclear. Germline loops: CDR1 GTSNPN, CDR2 SVGIG (reference sequence). Trimming removed 5 bases at V and 11 bases at J, with 4 bases between. There are 9 residues in the CDR3. The CDR3 protein is CAWGPPLHF. The CDR3 bases are TGTGCCTGGGGGCCACCCCTCCACTTT.

The chain is built from TRBV28 and TRBJ2-2, with D perhaps matching TRBD2 (5 bases). Germline lookup yields CDR1 MDHEN and CDR2 SYDVKM. Trimming took 6 bases from V and 4 from J, leaving 12 bases between them. The CDR3 covers 14 residues. CDR3 nucleotide sequence: TGTGCCAGCAGATCCGGGATACCCACCGGGGAGCTGTTTTTT. It specifies CASRSGIPTGELFF.

V and J are TRBV5-6 and TRBJ2-3, with 9 bases fitting TRBD2. From germline, CDR1 is SGHDT and CDR2 YYEEEE. With V trimmed by 1 base and J by 3 bases, 3 bases remained unmatched. The CDR3 is 15 residues long. For the CDR3, the DNA is TGTGCCAGCAGCTTGCCGGGACTAGCAACAGATACGCAGTATTTT. Translated: CASSLPGLATDTQYF.

The chain uses TRBV19 and TRBJ1-5, with D uncertain. V was clipped by 0 bases and J by 7 bases, with 7 bases between them. The CDR3 totals 13 residues. CDR1 and CDR2 from the germline V gene are LNHDA and SQIVND (reference sequence). CDR3 DNA sequence: TGTGCCAGTAGTATAGATCTATTCCAGCCCCAGCATTTT. Translating it yields CASSIDLFQPQHF. Using reference TRBV19 and TRBJ1-5 for the parts outside the CDR3, the full variable domain is DGGITQSPKYLFRKEGQNVTLSCEQNLNHDAMYWYRQDPGQGLRLIYYSQIVNDFQKGDIAEGYSVSREKKESFPLTVTSAQKNPTAFYLCASSIDLFQPQHFGDGTRLSIL.

V gene TRBV19 combines with J gene TRBJ1-1; TRBD1 matches 7 bases. The ends lost 3 bases at V and 1 base at J; junction bases unmatched: 2. Per the germline V gene, CDR1 is LNHDA and CDR2 is SQIVND (reference sequence). The CDR3 runs 14 residues. CDR3 loop: CASSIGQANTEAFF. The DNA of the CDR3 is TGTGCCAGTAGTATCGGACAGGCGAACACTGAAGCTTTCTTT.

The CDR3 nucleotides read TGCAGTGCTACTTCGAACACTGAAGCTTTCTTT. Protein: CSATSNTEAFF. The gene calls are TRBV20-1 and TRBJ1-1, with D unclear. Germline V lookup: CDR1 DFQATT, CDR2 SNEGSKA (reference sequence). V was shortened by 4 bases and J by 1 base, with 4 bases between the two germline ends. The CDR3 totals 11 residues.

V gene TRBV25-1 combines with J gene TRBJ1-3; 7 bases agree with TRBD1. The germline V gene encodes CDR1 MGHDK and CDR2 SYGVNS. Trimming cost V 4 bases and J 3 bases; bases outside gene matches: 9. The CDR3 contains 16 residues. This CDR3 reads CASSARRGMFGNTIYF. CDR3 nucleotide sequence: TGTGCCAGCAGTGCCCGCAGGGGGATGTTTGGAAACACCATATATTTT.